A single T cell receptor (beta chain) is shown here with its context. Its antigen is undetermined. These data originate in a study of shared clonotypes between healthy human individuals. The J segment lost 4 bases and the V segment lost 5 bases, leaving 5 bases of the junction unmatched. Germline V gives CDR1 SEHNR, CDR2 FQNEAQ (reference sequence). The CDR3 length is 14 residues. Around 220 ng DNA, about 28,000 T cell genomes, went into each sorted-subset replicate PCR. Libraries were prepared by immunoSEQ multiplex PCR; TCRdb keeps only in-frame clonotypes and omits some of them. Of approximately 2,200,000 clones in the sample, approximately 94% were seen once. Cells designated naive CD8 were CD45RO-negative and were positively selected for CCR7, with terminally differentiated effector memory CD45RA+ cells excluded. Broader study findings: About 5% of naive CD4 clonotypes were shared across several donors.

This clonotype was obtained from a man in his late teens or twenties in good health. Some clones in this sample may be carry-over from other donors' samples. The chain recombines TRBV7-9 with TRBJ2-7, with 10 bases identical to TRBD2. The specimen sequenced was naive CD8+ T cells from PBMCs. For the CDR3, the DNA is TGTGCCAGCAGCGAGTCTAGCGGGAGTTACGAGCAGTACTTC. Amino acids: CASSESSGSYEQYF.